The 29 T cell receptor beta chains below all came from one sample that was sequenced in a study of regulatory T cells in long-lasting Graves disease. In building TCR beta libraries, iRepertoire HTBI primers were used together with Arm-PCR of CDR3 regions. TCRdb reprocessed the multiplex PCR reads via MiXCR and lists one record per CDR3 protein. The sample shows fewer than 550,000 distinct CDR3 sequences, roughly 15% of them seen only once. As to time point: newly diagnosed GD, antithyroid drugs for less than 3 months. Scientists built the TCR library using RNA that was extracted from PBMCs. These data were likewise used in another study, on T cells in Graves' hyperthyroidism and ophthalmopathy.

The sample consisted of peripheral blood mononuclear cells (PBMCs), taken at new diagnosis, from a patient treated with antithyroid drugs. Receptors were obtained from a young woman with Graves disease.

Comment on this clonotype: This could be a read error, since a much larger clone is one nucleotide away. V is TRBV7-2 and J is TRBJ2-1, with 8 bases aligning to TRBD2. The CDR3 has 15 residues. Germline CDR1 SGHTA, CDR2 FQGNSA. The DNA of the CDR3 is TGTGCCAGCAGCCCGCGGGAGGTTGGCTACAATGAGCAGTCCTTC. Protein: CASSPREVGYNEQSF.

Here the CDR3 DNA reads TGCAGTGCTTTCGAGGGACTAGGTTACAATGAGCAGTTCTTC. Protein: CSAFEGLGYNEQFF. The rearrangement joins TRBV20-1 to TRBJ2-1; 8 bases align to TRBD2. CDR3 size: 14 residues. V was pared by 5 bases and J by 4 bases, with 7 bases of the junction left unmatched. CDR1 is DFQATT and CDR2 is SNEGSKA in the germline V gene (reference sequence).

Concerning this clonotype: Given a much more abundant clone one base away, this may be a read error. The CDR3 DNA follows: TGCGCCAGCGCCGAGGCGGGGGGGGTCTACGAGCAGTTCTTC. Translation: CASAEAGGVYEQFF. The chain links TRBV5-1 to TRBJ2-3, with 9 bases aligning to TRBD2. The DNA matches TRBJ2-1 better at its end, which makes the J call doubtful. This CDR3 is 14 amino acids long. Germline lookup yields CDR1 SGHRS and CDR2 YFSETQ.

This clonotype was seen a few times. The gene calls are TRBV3-2 and TRBJ1-1; the table assigns TRBD1, which was not confirmed against the DNA. TRBV3-2 is a listed pseudogene. This CDR3 is 16 amino acids long. The CDR3: CASSQGSQGADTEAFF. As DNA, the CDR3 is TGTGCCAGCAGCCAAGGGTCCCAGGGGGCAGACACTGAAGCTTTCTTT.

The table lists this clonotype with many counts. This chain links TRBV20-1 with TRBJ2-3; 8 bases are a match to TRBD1. Unmatched junction bases numbered 4, after V lost 3 bases and J lost 2 bases. CDR1 DFQATT and CDR2 SNEGSKA come from the germline V gene (reference sequence). This CDR3 has 14 residues. The CDR3 spells CSARQGAHTDTQYF. CDR3 bases: TGCAGTGCTAGGCAGGGGGCTCACACAGATACGCAGTATTTT.

This clonotype was observed a handful of times. The chain couples TRBV25-1 to TRBJ2-1; D gene ambiguous. The V gene's germline CDR1 is MGHDK and CDR2 SYGVNS. V lost 1 base and J 0 bases, leaving 4 bases between the germline ends. The CDR3 runs 14 residues. In DNA, the CDR3 is TGTGCCAGCAGTGAATCCAGCTCCTACAATGAGCAGTTCTTC. This gives the protein CASSESSSYNEQFF.

The chain carries TRBV24-1 and TRBJ2-3; no definite D call. The CDR3 sequence is 12 residues long. The V and J ends lost 4 bases and 2 bases respectively, with 3 bases between them. CDR1 is KGHDR, CDR2 SFDVKD, per germline. DNA for the CDR3: TGTGCCACCAGTGAGACCACAGATACGCAGTATTTT. Its translation: CATSETTDTQYF.

This clonotype has a count of ten or more. J is TRBJ2-5 and V is TRBV6-1; 11 bases line up with TRBD2. The V and J ends lost 6 bases and 1 base, in that order; junction bases with no gene match: 7. The germline gives CDR1 MNHNS, CDR2 SASEGT. This CDR3 is 16 amino acids long. The DNA for the CDR3 is TGTGCCAGCAGCTCCCCGACTAGCGGGATCCAAGAGACCCAGTACTTC. Amino acid sequence: CASSSPTSGIQETQYF.

This clonotype was detected a few times. CDR3 sequence: CSAPPGQGNEQYF. In DNA, the CDR3 is TGCAGTGCTCCTCCGGGACAGGGTAATGAGCAGTACTTC. The rearrangement uses TRBV20-1 and TRBJ2-7, with 9 bases lining up with TRBD1. Germline assignment: CDR1 DFQATT and CDR2 SNEGSKA (reference sequence). The trim removed 5 bases at V and 7 bases at J, leaving 9 bases unmatched. The CDR3 is 13 residues long.

The V and J genes are TRBV5-1 and TRBJ2-1, with D possibly TRBD2 on 6 matching bases. The CDR3 loop spans 14 amino acids. CDR1 is SGHRS, CDR2 YFSETQ, per germline. V lost 7 bases, J lost 5 bases, and 16 bases lay in between. The chain's CDR3 is CASGWGTLNNEQFF. The CDR3, as DNA: TGCGCCAGCGGTTGGGGGACTTTGAACAATGAGCAGTTCTTC.

This clonotype was recorded once. The J gene is TRBJ1-2, the V gene TRBV19; 9 nucleotides match TRBD1. Germline loops: CDR1 LNHDA, CDR2 SQIVND (reference sequence). This CDR3 comprises 14 residues. V lost 6 bases and J lost 4; bases outside the gene matches: 6. In DNA, the CDR3 is TGTGCCAGTAGAAGGACAGGGGATGGCTATGGCTACACCTTC. Translation: CASRRTGDGYGYTF. Drawing the rest from reference TRBV19 and TRBJ1-2, the complete variable domain is DGGITQSPKYLFRKEGQNVTLSCEQNLNHDAMYWYRQDPGQGLRLIYYSQIVNDFQKGDIAEGYSVSREKKESFPLTVTSAQKNPTAFYLCASRRTGDGYGYTFGSGTRLTVV.

The count of this clonotype is one. The chain links TRBV6-5 to TRBJ1-2; the D is unclear. Germline V gene lookup returns CDR1 MNHEY and CDR2 SVGAGI. This CDR3 is 14 amino acids long. V lost 0 bases, J lost 6 bases, and 11 bases lay in between. The CDR3 sequence: CASSYSTGGDGYTF. In DNA form, the CDR3 reads TGTGCCAGCAGTTACTCGACGGGCGGGGATGGCTACACCTTC.

CDR3 in DNA: TGTGCCAGCAGCTTCCGGCGGGAGTCCTACGAGCAGTACTTC. Translating it yields CASSFRRESYEQYF. The chain combines TRBV5-8 with TRBJ2-7; 7 bases match TRBD2. This CDR3 spans 14 amino acids. CDR1 is SGHTS and CDR2 is YDEGEE in the germline V gene. J lost 1 base, V lost 2 bases, and 3 bases had no gene match.

This clonotype was recorded at least ten times. This chain links TRBV28 with TRBJ1-2, with D perhaps matching TRBD1 (6 bases). Between the trimmed V and J ends, which lost 3 bases and 0 bases, there was a span of 14 bases. The CDR3 length is 16 residues. The germline gives CDR1 MDHEN, CDR2 SYDVKM. The CDR3 loop is CASSFRTVAANYGYTF. The CDR3 DNA reads as TGTGCCAGCAGTTTCAGGACAGTCGCCGCTAACTATGGCTACACCTTC.

This clonotype came up many times. V and J are TRBV2 and TRBJ1-6; tentatively, D is TRBD1 (5 bases). V was clipped by 7 bases and J by 3 bases, with 13 bases between them. Germline CDR1 SNHLY, CDR2 FYNNEI. The length of the CDR3 is 15 residues. Here the CDR3 reads CASKRGEGYNSPLHF. CDR3 sequence (DNA): TGTGCCAGCAAACGAGGGGAGGGCTATAATTCACCCCTCCACTTT.

This clonotype was seen only a few times. This chain joins TRBV7-3 and TRBJ2-3; D ambiguous. Trimming stripped 1 base from V and 6 bases from J, with 14 bases between. The CDR3 runs to 15 residues. Germline-derived CDR1 and CDR2 are SGHTA and FQGTGA. The CDR3 DNA is TGTGCCAGCAGCTTAATTTCACAAAACGGGGATACGCAGTATTTT. As protein: CASSLISQNGDTQYF. The full variable domain, with the rest looked up from reference TRBV7-3 and TRBJ2-3, is GAGVSQTPSNKVTEKGKYVELRCDPISGHTALYWYRQSLGQGPEFLIYFQGTGAADDSGLPNDRFFAVRPEGSVSTLKIQRTERGDSAVYLCASSLISQNGDTQYFGPGTRLTVL.

The V call is TRBV5-6, the J call TRBJ1-1, with D unresolved. The CDR3 consists of 17 residues. CDR1 SGHDT and CDR2 YYEEEE come from the germline V gene. Trimming left V 4 bases short and J 2 bases short, with 21 bases between. The CDR3, as DNA: TGTGCCAGCAGCCGCGAGGATGTGAGGAGACTAAACACTGAAGCTTTCTTT. Amino acid sequence: CASSREDVRRLNTEAFF.

The sample holds many counts of this clonotype. The chain couples TRBV7-6 to TRBJ2-7, with 14 bases that match TRBD2. V shed 0 bases and J 4 bases; nucleotides not matched to a gene: 5. From germline, CDR1 is SGHVS and CDR2 FNYEAQ. The CDR3 length is 17 residues. CDR3: CASSLAAGTSGSYEQYF. CDR3 sequence (DNA): TGTGCCAGCAGCTTAGCTGCCGGGACTAGCGGGAGTTACGAGCAGTACTTC.

CDR3 nucleotides: TGTGCCAGCAGTCCCTCACGGCAAGACTCCTACAATGAGCAGTTCTTC. Amino acids: CASSPSRQDSYNEQFF. The chain recombines TRBV12-3 or TRBV12-4 with TRBJ2-1, with D uncertain. The length of the CDR3 is 16 residues. Trimming removed 5 bases from V and 0 bases from J, with 14 bases in between.

This clonotype was seen many times. The chain employs TRBV11-2 and TRBJ2-7, with D perhaps given as TRBD1 or TRBD2 (5 bases each). The germline V gene encodes CDR1 SGHAT and CDR2 FQNNGV. Trimming shortened V by 8 bases and J by 0 bases, and 26 bases separated the two germline ends. The CDR3 totals 18 residues. Here the CDR3 reads CASGMGVRQNPSSYEQYF. The CDR3 nucleotides are TGTGCCAGCGGCATGGGGGTACGCCAGAACCCTAGCTCCTACGAGCAGTACTTC.

This chain connects TRBV25-1 to TRBJ2-5, with 7 bases identical to TRBD2. J gave up 2 bases and V 6 bases, and 12 bases lay outside the gene matches. Per germline, CDR1 MGHDK and CDR2 SYGVNS. The CDR3 runs 16 residues. CDR3 residues: CASSLTFLAEQETQYF. DNA of the CDR3: TGTGCCAGCAGCCTTACTTTCCTAGCGGAACAAGAGACCCAGTACTTC.

This clonotype was counted at least ten times. The chain uses TRBV6-1 and TRBJ2-3; no clear D gene. The germline CDR1 and CDR2 sequences are MNHNS and SASEGT. Between the trimmed V and J ends, which lost 10 bases and 1 base, there was a span of 6 bases. The CDR3 is made up of 11 amino acids. The CDR3 sequence is CATLGTDTQYF. The DNA of the CDR3 is TGTGCCACTCTAGGCACAGATACGCAGTATTTT.

In its sample, this clonotype was seen many times. The chain is built from TRBV7-2 and TRBJ2-3; TRBD1 agrees at 7 bases. Germline V gene lookup returns CDR1 SGHTA and CDR2 FQGNSA. The V gene end was trimmed by 2 bases and the J gene end by 11 bases; junction bases not matched to a gene: 13. The CDR3 spans 15 residues. CDR3 DNA sequence: TGTGCCAGCAGCTTACCTAGAAACATCAGGGGGAGGCAGTATTTT. This sequence encodes CASSLPRNIRGRQYF.

This clonotype occurred many times. J is TRBJ2-7 and V is TRBV20-1; 8 bases match TRBD2. The length of the CDR3 is 12 residues. Unmatched junction bases numbered 4, after V lost 3 bases and J lost 6 bases. Germline V gene sequence: CDR1 DFQATT, CDR2 SNEGSKA (reference sequence). As DNA, the CDR3 is TGCAGTGCTAGCGGGAGGGCTGGCGAGCAGTACTTC. Translating gives CSASGRAGEQYF.

This clonotype was recorded many times. The rearrangement uses TRBV28 and TRBJ1-2; a weak D match, TRBD1 (6 bases). Germline CDR1 is MDHEN and CDR2 is SYDVKM. Deletions cut 5 bases from V and 3 bases from J, with 10 bases between. The CDR3 runs 13 residues. CDR3: CASSERQDYGYTF. In DNA form, the CDR3 reads TGTGCCAGCAGTGAACGACAGGACTATGGCTACACCTTC.

The chain links TRBV12-3 or TRBV12-4 to TRBJ1-3; D is undetermined. Deletions cut 1 base from V and 0 bases from J, with 10 bases between. The CDR3 totals 16 residues. CDR3 DNA sequence: TGTGCCAGCAGTTTAGTTTCCGATTACTCTGGAAACACCATATATTTT. Translating it yields CASSLVSDYSGNTIYF.

The table lists this clonotype with many counts. The chain combines TRBV7-2 with TRBJ2-1, with 11 nucleotides matching TRBD1. This CDR3 spans 15 amino acids. J lost 7 bases, V lost 6 bases, and 8 bases had no gene match. Germline-derived CDR1 and CDR2 are SGHTA and FQGNSA. This chain's CDR3 is CASRPPGTGGNEQFF. DNA of the CDR3: TGTGCCAGCAGGCCCCCCGGGACAGGGGGTAATGAGCAGTTCTTC.

This clonotype was observed a handful of times. The J gene is TRBJ2-3, the V gene TRBV11-3, with 8 nucleotides matching TRBD2. This CDR3 has 15 residues. V was pared by 5 bases and J by 4 bases, with 8 bases of the junction left unmatched. Germline CDR1 reads SGHNT; CDR2 reads YENEEA. CDR3 nucleotide sequence: TGTGCCAGCAGCGCCGGGACTAGAGGGTCAGATACGCAGTATTTT. This gives the protein CASSAGTRGSDTQYF.

This clonotype was counted many times. This sequence joins TRBV7-9 and TRBJ2-2, with D unclear. Germline values: CDR1 SEHNR, CDR2 FQNEAQ (reference sequence). V gave up 1 base and J gave up 1 base, with 4 bases separating them. CDR3 length: 14 residues. The CDR3 region has the DNA TGTGCCAGCAGCTTAGTTCTGAACACCGGGGAGCTGTTTTTT. This sequence encodes CASSLVLNTGELFF.